A single sample is the source of the 5 T cell receptor beta chains below, sequenced in a study of early stage breast cancer tumors. The table came from immunoSEQ multiplex PCR; TCRdb's copy has only in-frame clones and leaves some out. The sample records more than 55,000 clones, 80% being singletons. Sequenced material: blood. The source is a person in their 40s with breast cancer.

The chain links TRBV7-9 to TRBJ2-1; possibly TRBD2 for D (6 bases). Germline V gene sequence: CDR1 SEHNR, CDR2 FQNEAQ (reference sequence). Trimming stripped 3 bases from V and 3 bases from J, with 9 bases between. This CDR3 is 14 amino acids long. The CDR3 nucleotides read TGTGCCAGCAGCTTCGGGGGAGTCTACAATGAGCAGTTCTTC. This codes for CASSFGGVYNEQFF. Supplemented by reference TRBV7-9 and TRBJ2-1, the full variable domain reads DTGVSQNPRHKITKRGQNVTFRCDPISEHNRLYWYRQTLGQGPEFLTYFQNEAQLEKSRLLSDRFSAERPKGSFSTLEIQRTEQGDSAMYLCASSFGGVYNEQFFGPGTRLTVL.

The chain recombines TRBV11-2 with TRBJ2-7; 11 bases are shared with TRBD2. Germline CDR1 SGHAT, CDR2 FQNNGV. The J segment lost 0 bases and the V segment lost 5 bases, leaving 3 bases of the junction unmatched. The CDR3 is made up of 15 amino acids. The CDR3 spells CASSQGLAGSYEQYF. The CDR3 bases are TGTGCCAGCAGCCAAGGACTAGCGGGCTCCTACGAGCAGTACTTC.

This clone counts as large. The chain employs TRBV2 and TRBJ2-1; D is tentatively TRBD1 or TRBD2 (6 bases each). This CDR3 has 12 residues. The V gene's germline CDR1 is SNHLY and CDR2 FYNNEI. Trimming removed 5 bases from V and 8 bases from J, with 10 bases in between. The CDR3 here is CASSSGEDEQFF. In DNA, the CDR3 is TGTGCCAGCAGTTCAGGGGAGGATGAGCAGTTCTTC.

CDR3 nucleotide sequence: TGTGCCTTTTATAGCGGGAGGGTGGGCGAGCAGTTCTTC. This gives the protein CAFYSGRVGEQFF. This chain connects TRBV30 to TRBJ2-1; 11 bases agree with TRBD2. From germline, CDR1 is GTSNPN and CDR2 SVGIG (reference sequence). The J segment lost 10 bases and the V segment lost 7 bases, leaving 9 bases of the junction unmatched. The CDR3 sequence is 13 residues long.

CDR3 sequence: CASSSWTGTEAFF. CDR3 nucleotides: TGTGCCAGCAGCTCCTGGACAGGCACTGAAGCTTTCTTT. V gene TRBV7-8 combines with J gene TRBJ1-1; 7 nucleotides align to TRBD1. V shed 4 bases, J shed 4 bases, and the junction held 3 bases outside the gene matches. From germline, CDR1 is SGHVS and CDR2 FQNEAQ. The CDR3 runs to 13 residues.